By its share, the clone carrying this T cell receptor beta chain is medium-sized (0.01 to 0.1%). What it binds is unknown. Other nucleotide sequences from this sample produce the same CDR3. Sequenced by immunoSEQ multiplex PCR; TCRdb stores in-frame clones only, minus some. This table holds 50,000 to 65,000 clones, over 85% found once. Germline values: CDR1 LNHDA, CDR2 SQIVND (reference sequence). Trimming shortened V by 4 bases and J by 3 bases, and 9 bases separated the two germline ends. The CDR3 has 13 amino acids. This sample was included in a study of identifying expanded T cells in peripheral blood. During the collection period, no donor immune events like infections were recorded. General study results and limits: Differentially abundant clones: about 1.2 between replicates, 16.4 at around 14 days, 19 at four. Across healthy donors, higher total template counts meant significantly greater roughly 2-week count variance.

This receptor was obtained from a person aged 18 to 75 in good health. Sample: blood. V gene TRBV19 combines with J gene TRBJ2-5; D unclear. This CDR3 is CASSRSPEETQYF. Written as DNA, the CDR3 is TGTGCCAGTAGTAGGTCACCTGAAGAGACCCAGTACTTC.